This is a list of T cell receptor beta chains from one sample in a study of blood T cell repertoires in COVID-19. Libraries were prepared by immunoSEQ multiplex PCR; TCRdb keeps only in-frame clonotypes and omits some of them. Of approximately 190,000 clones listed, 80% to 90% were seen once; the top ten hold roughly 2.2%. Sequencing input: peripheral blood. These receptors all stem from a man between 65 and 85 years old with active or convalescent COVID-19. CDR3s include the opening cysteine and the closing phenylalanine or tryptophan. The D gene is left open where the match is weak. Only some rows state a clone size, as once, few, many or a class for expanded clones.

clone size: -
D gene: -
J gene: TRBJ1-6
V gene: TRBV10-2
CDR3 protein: CASSEGQGYNSPLHF
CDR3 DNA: TGCGCCAGCAGTGAGGGGCAGGGGTATAATTCACCCCTCCACTTT

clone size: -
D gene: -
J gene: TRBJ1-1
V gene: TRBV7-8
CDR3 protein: CASSPTGVMNTEAFF
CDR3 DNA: TGTGCCAGCAGCCCGACGGGAGTCATGAACACTGAAGCTTTCTTT

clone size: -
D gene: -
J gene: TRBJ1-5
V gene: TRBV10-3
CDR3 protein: CAISPGPSQPQHF
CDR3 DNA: TGTGCCATCTCCCCAGGGCCTTCTCAGCCCCAGCATTTT

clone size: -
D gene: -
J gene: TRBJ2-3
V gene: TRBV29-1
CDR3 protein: CSVGAFRTDTQYF
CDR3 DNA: TGCAGCGTTGGAGCGTTCCGCACAGATACGCAGTATTTT

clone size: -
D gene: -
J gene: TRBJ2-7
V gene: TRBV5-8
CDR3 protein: CASSLDRTYEQYF
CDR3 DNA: TGTGCCAGCAGCTTGGACAGGACCTACGAGCAGTACTTC

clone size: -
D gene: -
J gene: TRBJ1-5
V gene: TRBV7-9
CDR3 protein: CASSLGALNSNQPQHF
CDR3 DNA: TGTGCCAGCAGCTTAGGGGCCTTGAATAGCAATCAGCCCCAGCATTTT

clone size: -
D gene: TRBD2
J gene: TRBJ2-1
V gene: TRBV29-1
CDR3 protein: CSAGGGGLAGSEQFF
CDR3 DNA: TGCAGCGCAGGAGGGGGGGGACTAGCTGGAAGTGAGCAGTTCTTC

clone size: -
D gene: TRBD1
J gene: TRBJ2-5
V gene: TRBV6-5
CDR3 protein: CASSYSTGGETQYF
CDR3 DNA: TGTGCCAGCAGTTACTCGACAGGGGGAGAGACCCAGTACTTC

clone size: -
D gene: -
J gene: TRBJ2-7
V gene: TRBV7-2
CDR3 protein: CASSLDSRGTYEQYF
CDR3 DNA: TGTGCCAGCAGCTTAGATAGTCGGGGAACCTACGAGCAGTACTTC

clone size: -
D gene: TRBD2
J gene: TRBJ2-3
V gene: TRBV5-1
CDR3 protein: CASTQIAGGPYTQYF
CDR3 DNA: TGCGCCAGCACTCAAATAGCGGGAGGGCCGTATACGCAGTATTTT

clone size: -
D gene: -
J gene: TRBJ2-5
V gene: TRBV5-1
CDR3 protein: CASSLGGSQETQYF
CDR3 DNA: TGCGCCAGCAGCTTGGGCGGTTCCCAAGAGACCCAGTACTTC

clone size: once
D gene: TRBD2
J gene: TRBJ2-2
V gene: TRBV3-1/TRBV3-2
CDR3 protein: CASSPILSRTSGHTGELFF
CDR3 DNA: TGTGCCAGCAGCCCGATTCTATCCCGGACTAGCGGGCACACCGGGGAGCTGTTTTTT

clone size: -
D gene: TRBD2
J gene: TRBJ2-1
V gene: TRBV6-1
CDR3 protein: CASSEDRAGEGYNEQFF
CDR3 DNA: TGTGCCAGCAGTGAAGACCGAGCGGGAGAAGGGTACAATGAGCAGTTCTTC

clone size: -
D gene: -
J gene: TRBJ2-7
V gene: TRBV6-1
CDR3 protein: CASSESWAGVYEQYF
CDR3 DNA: TGTGCCAGCAGTGAATCGTGGGCAGGGGTCTACGAGCAGTACTTC

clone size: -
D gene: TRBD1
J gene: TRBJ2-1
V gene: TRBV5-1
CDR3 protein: CASSLEGQRYNEQFF
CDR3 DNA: TGCGCCAGCAGCTTAGAGGGACAGAGGTACAATGAGCAGTTCTTC

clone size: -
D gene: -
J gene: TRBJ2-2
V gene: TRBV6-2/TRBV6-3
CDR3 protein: CASSYSAEVTGELFF
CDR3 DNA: TGTGCCAGCAGTTACTCGGCGGAAGTGACCGGGGAGCTGTTTTTT

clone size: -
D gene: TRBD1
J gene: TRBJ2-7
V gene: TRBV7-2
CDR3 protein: CASSLVRQGVYEQYF
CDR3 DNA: TGTGCCAGCAGCTTAGTACGACAGGGCGTGTACGAGCAGTACTTC

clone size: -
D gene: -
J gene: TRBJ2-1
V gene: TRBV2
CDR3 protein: CASIRILSSYNEQFF
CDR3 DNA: TGTGCCAGCATTCGAATACTAAGCTCCTACAATGAGCAGTTCTTC

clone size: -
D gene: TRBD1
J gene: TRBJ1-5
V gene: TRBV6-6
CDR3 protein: CASSEDRVLNQPQHF
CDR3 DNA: TGTGCCAGCAGTGAGGACAGGGTGTTGAATCAGCCCCAGCATTTT

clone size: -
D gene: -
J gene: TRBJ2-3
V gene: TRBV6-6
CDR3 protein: CASSYGGRRGDTQYF
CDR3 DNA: TGTGCCAGCAGTTACGGCGGCAGGAGGGGAGATACGCAGTATTTT

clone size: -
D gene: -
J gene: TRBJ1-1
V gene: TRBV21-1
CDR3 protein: CASSKQGTAFF
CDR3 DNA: TGTGCCAGCAGCAAGCAGGGGACGGCTTTCTTT

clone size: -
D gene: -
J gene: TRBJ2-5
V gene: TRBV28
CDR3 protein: CASSLSSPETQYF
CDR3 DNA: TGTGCCAGCAGTTTGTCCAGTCCAGAGACCCAGTACTTC

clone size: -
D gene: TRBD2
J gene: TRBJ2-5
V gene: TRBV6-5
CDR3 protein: CASNGRTGGQETQYF
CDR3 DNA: TGTGCCAGCAACGGGAGGACGGGAGGGCAAGAGACCCAGTACTTC

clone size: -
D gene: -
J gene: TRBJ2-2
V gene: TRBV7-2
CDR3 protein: CASSRDSINTGELFF
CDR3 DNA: TGTGCCAGCAGCCGGGACTCCATTAACACCGGGGAGCTGTTTTTT

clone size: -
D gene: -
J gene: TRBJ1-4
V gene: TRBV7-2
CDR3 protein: CASSLAWRSEKLFF
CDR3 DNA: TGTGCCAGCAGCTTAGCCTGGAGGTCGGAGAAACTGTTTTTT

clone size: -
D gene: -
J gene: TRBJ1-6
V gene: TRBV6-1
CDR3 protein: CASSEADSIVYNSPLHF
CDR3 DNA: TGTGCCAGCAGTGAGGCGGACTCAATTGTATATAATTCACCCCTCCACTTT

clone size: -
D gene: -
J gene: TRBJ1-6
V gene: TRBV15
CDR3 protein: CATSRDPTVNSPLHF
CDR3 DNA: TGTGCCACCAGCAGAGATCCGACAGTAAATTCACCCCTCCACTTT

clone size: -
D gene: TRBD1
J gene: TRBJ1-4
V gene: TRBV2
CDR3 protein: CASSVGDRGEKLFF
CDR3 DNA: TGTGCCAGCAGTGTAGGGGACAGGGGCGAAAAACTGTTTTTT

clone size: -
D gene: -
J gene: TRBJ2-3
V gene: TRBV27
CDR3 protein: CASRGGADTQYF
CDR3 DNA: TGTGCCAGCAGAGGGGGGGCAGATACGCAGTATTTT

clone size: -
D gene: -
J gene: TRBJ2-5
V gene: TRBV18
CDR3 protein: CASSPRDTEETQYF
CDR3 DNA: TGTGCCAGCTCACCCCGGGACACGGAGGAGACCCAGTACTTC

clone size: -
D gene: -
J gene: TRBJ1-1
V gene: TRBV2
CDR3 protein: CASSVERENTEAFF
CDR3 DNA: TGTGCCAGCAGTGTCGAGCGGGAAAACACTGAAGCTTTCTTT

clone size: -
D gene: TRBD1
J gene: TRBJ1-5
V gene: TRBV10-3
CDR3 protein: CAISTGTGGFNQPQHF
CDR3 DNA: TGTGCCATCAGTACCGGGACAGGGGGCTTCAATCAGCCCCAGCATTTT

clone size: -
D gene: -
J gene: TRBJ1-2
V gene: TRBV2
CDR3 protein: CASGAGQGYGYTF
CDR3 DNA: TGTGCCAGCGGGGCAGGGCAAGGCTATGGCTACACCTTC

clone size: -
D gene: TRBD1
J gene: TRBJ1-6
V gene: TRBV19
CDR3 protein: CASSIVAQGGDYPLHF
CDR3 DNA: TGTGCCAGTAGTATTGTGGCGCAGGGGGGCGATTACCCCCTCCACTTT

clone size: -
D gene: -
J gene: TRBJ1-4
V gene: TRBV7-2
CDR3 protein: CASSFDERGKLFF
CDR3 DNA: TGTGCCAGCAGCTTCGACGAACGGGGAAAACTGTTTTTT

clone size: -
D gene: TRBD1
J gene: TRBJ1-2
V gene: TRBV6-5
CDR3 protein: CASSYTRDRHYGYTF
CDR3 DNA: TGTGCCAGCAGTTACACCCGGGACAGGCACTATGGCTACACCTTC

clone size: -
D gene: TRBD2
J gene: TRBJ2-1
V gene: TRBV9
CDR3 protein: CASSFVGLAGYNEQFF
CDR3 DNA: TGTGCCAGCAGCTTCGTGGGACTAGCAGGCTACAATGAGCAGTTCTTC

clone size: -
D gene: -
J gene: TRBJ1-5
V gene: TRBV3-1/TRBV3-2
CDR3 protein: CASSPQENQPQHF
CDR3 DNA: TGTGCCAGCAGCCCGCAGGAAAATCAGCCCCAGCATTTT

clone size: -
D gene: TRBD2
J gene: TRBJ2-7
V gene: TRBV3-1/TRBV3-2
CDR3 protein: CASSQDHPGLAGSSYEQYF
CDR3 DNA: TGTGCCAGCAGCCAAGATCACCCGGGACTAGCGGGAAGCTCCTACGAGCAGTACTTC

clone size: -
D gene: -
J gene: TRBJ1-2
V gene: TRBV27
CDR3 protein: CASSWSAGLNYGYTF
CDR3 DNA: TGTGCCAGCAGCTGGTCTGCAGGGCTTAACTATGGCTACACCTTC

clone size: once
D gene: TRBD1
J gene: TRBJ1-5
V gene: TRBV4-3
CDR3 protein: CASSQDLGQGNSQPQHF
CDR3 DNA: TGCGCCAGCAGCCAAGATCTCGGACAGGGGAATAGTCAGCCCCAGCATTTT

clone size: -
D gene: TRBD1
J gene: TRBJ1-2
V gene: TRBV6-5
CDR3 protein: CASRDTGGKGYTF
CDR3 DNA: TGTGCCAGCAGAGACACAGGGGGCAAGGGCTACACCTTC

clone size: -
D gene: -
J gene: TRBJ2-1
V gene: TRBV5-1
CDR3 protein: CASSLAESASYNEQFF
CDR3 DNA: TGCGCCAGCAGCTTGGCCGAGAGCGCCTCCTACAATGAGCAGTTCTTC

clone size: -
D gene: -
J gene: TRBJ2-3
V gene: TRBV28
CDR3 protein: CASSLARGGTQYF
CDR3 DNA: TGTGCCAGCAGTTTAGCTCGGGGAGGTACGCAGTATTTT

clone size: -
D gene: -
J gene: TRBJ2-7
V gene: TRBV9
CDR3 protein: CASSYLPQGSEQYF
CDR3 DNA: TGTGCCAGCAGCTACCTCCCTCAGGGGAGCGAGCAGTACTTC

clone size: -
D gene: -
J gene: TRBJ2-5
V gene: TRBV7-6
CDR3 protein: CASSPGETQYF
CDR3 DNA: TGTGCCAGCAGCCCGGGAGAGACCCAGTACTTC

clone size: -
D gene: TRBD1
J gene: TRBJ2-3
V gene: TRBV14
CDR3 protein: CASSPQTLDRVGNTDTQYF
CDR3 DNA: TGTGCCAGCAGCCCACAAACCTTAGACAGGGTGGGAAATACAGATACGCAGTATTTT

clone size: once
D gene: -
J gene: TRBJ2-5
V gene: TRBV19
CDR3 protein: CASSKSTQETQYF
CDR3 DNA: TGTGCCAGTAGTAAGAGCACCCAAGAGACCCAGTACTTC

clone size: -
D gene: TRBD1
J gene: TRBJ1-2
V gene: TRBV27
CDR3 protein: CASSSSGGGGYGYTF
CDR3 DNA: TGTGCCAGCAGTTCCTCAGGGGGTGGGGGATATGGCTACACCTTC

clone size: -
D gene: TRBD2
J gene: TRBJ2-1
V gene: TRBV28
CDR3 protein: CASTWGGSGNEQFF
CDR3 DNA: TGTGCCAGCACGTGGGGGGGATCTGGGAATGAGCAGTTCTTC

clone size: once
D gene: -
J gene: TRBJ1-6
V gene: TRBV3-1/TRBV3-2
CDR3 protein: CASSRGPFTCSPLHF
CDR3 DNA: TGTGCCAGCAGCCGCGGGCCTTTCACGTGTTCACCCCTCCACTTT

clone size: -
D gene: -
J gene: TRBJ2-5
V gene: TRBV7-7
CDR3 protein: CASSLRGRETQYF
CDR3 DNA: TGTGCCAGCAGCTTAAGAGGGAGGGAGACCCAGTACTTC